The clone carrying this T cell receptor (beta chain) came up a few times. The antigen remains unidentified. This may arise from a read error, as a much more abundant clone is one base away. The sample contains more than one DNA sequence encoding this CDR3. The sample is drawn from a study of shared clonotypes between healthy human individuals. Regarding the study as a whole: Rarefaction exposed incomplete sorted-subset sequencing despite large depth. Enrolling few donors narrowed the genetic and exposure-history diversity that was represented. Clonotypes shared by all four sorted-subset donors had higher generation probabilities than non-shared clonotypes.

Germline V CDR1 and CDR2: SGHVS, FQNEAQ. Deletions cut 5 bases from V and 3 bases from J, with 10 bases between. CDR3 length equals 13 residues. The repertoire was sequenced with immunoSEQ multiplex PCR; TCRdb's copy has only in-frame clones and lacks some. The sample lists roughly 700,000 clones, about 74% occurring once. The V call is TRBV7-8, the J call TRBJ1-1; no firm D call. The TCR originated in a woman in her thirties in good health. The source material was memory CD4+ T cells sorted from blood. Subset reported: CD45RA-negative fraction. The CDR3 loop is CASSTQRDTEAFF. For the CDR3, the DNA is TGTGCCAGCAGCACTCAAAGGGACACTGAAGCTTTCTTT.